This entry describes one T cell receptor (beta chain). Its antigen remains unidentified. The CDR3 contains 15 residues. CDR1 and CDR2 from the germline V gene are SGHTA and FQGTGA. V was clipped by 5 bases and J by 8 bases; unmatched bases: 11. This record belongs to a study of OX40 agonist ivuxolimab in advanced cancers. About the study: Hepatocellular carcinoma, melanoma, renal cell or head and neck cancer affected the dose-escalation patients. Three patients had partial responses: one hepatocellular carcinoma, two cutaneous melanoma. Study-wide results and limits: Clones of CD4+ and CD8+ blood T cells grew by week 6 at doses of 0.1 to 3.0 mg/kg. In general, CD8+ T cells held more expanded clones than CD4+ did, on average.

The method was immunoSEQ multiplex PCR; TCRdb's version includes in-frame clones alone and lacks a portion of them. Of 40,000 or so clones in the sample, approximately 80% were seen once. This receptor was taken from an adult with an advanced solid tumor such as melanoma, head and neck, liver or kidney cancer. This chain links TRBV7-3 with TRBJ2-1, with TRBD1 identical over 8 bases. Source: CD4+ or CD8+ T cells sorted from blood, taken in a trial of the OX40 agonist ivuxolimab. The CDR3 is CASSHGQGGHDEQFF. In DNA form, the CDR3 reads TGTGCCAGCAGCCACGGACAGGGTGGTCACGATGAGCAGTTCTTC.